The clone carrying this T cell receptor (beta chain) has just a few counts. As yet, its antigen is unknown. Via CD45RO/CCR7/CD25/CD127/CD95/CD27, cells of the CD4+ naive, central memory, regulatory and stem cell-like memory subsets were sorted. CDR1 SGHTA and CDR2 FQGNSA come from the germline V gene. The CDR3 covers 14 residues. Trimming removed 5 bases from V and 7 bases from J, with 15 bases in between. The sample is drawn from a study of beta chain features in type 1 diabetes. General study results and limits: A closer apparent resemblance between naive, central memory and Treg TCRB repertoires was seen in patients than in healthy donors. With patients and controls alike, PCR might favor shorter templates to an equal degree. More deletions and fewer insertions at VDJ junctions were found in patients with type 1 diabetes.

The sequenced template was cDNA made from the entire isolated RNA. Produced via immunoSEQ multiplex PCR; TCRdb's table is partial and in-frame only. Among about 140,000 clones listed, approximately 9.8% were seen once. The sequenced sample consisted of central memory CD4+ T cells from blood. The origin of this receptor is a woman in her forties in good health. J is TRBJ2-4 and V is TRBV7-2, with unresolved D. The CDR3 DNA reads as TGTGCCAGCAGCACGGATCCGTCGCGGAACATTCAGTACTTC. The encoded protein is CASSTDPSRNIQYF.